The TCR beta chain under discussion was sequenced for a study of CD8+CD57+ T cells in acquired aplastic anemia. Germline V gene data show CDR1 as LGHNA and CDR2 as YNFKEQ. The CDR3 has 17 amino acids. V gave up 1 base and J gave up 6 bases; unmatched junction bases: 11. TCR beta VDJ and CDR3 profiles were obtained from a genomic DNA template. TCRdb reanalysed the reads using MiXCR and keeps one entry per CDR3 protein. This table has some 200,000 distinct CDR3 sequences, 48% appearing once. Previously, flow cytometry had revealed CD8+CD57+ cell expansion in the patients chosen for sequencing. The chain links TRBV4-2 to TRBJ2-3; 9 nucleotides match TRBD2. The sequence was obtained from a human donor with aplastic anemia. Source material: sorted CD4+, CD8+, or CD8+CD57+ T cells (not recorded which) from PBMCs. In nucleotides, the CDR3 is TGTGCCAGCAGCCAAGTATTTAGCGGGAGTGGGTCGGATACGCAGTATTTT. Its translation is CASSQVFSGSGSDTQYF.